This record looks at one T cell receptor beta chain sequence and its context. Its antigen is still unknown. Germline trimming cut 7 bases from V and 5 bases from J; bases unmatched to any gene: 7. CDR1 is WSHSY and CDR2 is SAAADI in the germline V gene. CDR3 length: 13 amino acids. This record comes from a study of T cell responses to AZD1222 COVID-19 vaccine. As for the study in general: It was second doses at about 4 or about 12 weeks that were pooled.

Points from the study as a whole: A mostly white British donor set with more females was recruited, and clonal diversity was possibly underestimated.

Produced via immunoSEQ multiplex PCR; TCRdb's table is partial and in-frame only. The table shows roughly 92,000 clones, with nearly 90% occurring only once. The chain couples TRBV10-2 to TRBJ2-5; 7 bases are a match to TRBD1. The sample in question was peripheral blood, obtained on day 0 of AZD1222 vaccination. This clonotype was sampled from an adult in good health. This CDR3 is CASTQGGVETQYF. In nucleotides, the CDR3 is TGCGCCAGCACTCAAGGGGGCGTGGAGACCCAGTACTTC.